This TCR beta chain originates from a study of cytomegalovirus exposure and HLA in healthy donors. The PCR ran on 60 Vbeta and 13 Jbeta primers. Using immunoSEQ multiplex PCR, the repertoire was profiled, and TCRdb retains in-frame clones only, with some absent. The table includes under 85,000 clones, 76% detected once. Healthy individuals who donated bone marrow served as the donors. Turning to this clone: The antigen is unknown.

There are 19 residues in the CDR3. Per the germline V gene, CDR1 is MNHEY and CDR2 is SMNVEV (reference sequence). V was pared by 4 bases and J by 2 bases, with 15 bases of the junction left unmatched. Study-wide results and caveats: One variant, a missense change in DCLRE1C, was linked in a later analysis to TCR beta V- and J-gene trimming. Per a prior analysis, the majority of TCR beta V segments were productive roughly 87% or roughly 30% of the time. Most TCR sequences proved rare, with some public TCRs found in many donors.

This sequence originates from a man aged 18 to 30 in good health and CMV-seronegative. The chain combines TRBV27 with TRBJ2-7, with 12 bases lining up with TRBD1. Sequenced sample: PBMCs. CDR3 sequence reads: CASSWGQGARGLRPYEQYF. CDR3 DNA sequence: TGTGCCAGCAGTTGGGGACAGGGGGCGCGAGGTCTCAGACCCTACGAGCAGTACTTC.